These 13 T cell receptor beta chains were all obtained from the same sample, sequenced in a study of control samples from healthy donors and cancer patients (dated by TCRdb to the early 2020s). The method behind the library was the immunoSEQ multiplex PCR assay. This immuneACCESS table, as held by TCRdb, lists in-frame sequences with V and J called but not all clones. Of the missing ones, under half trace to an unresolved V gene in checked studies; the others have no known cause. Present in this sample are under 150,000 clones, roughly nine tenths of which were seen just once. Jointly, the top ten make up 1.1% of the sample. The sample taken for sequencing was PBMCs. These TCRs come from a woman in her forties or fifties with colorectal cancer.

V is TRBV7-9 and J is TRBJ1-3; no reliable D call. Germline loops: CDR1 SEHNR, CDR2 FQNEAQ (reference sequence). The V and J ends lost 2 bases and 2 bases respectively, with 7 bases between them. The length of the CDR3 is 14 residues. CDR3 region: CASSLQGPGNTIYF. CDR3 sequence (DNA): TGTGCCAGCAGCTTACAAGGACCTGGAAACACCATATATTTT. Combining the CDR3 with reference TRBV7-9 and TRBJ1-3 gives the whole variable domain DTGVSQNPRHKITKRGQNVTFRCDPISEHNRLYWYRQTLGQGPEFLTYFQNEAQLEKSRLLSDRFSAERPKGSFSTLEIQRTEQGDSAMYLCASSLQGPGNTIYFGEGSWLTVV.

The chain links TRBV19 to TRBJ2-7; 11 bases line up with TRBD1. Germline V lookup: CDR1 LNHDA, CDR2 SQIVND (reference sequence). The CDR3 totals 15 residues. V shed 7 bases and J 2 bases; nucleotides not matched to a gene: 7. The CDR3 reads CASNSGGQGAYEQYF. The CDR3 nucleotides read TGTGCCAGTAACTCCGGGGGACAGGGGGCCTACGAGCAGTACTTC.

The gene calls are TRBV2 and TRBJ2-7; D gene ambiguous. The CDR3 is 15 residues long. CDR1 SNHLY and CDR2 FYNNEI come from the germline V gene. Trimming pared 6 bases from V and 0 bases from J, leaving 15 bases between. CDR3 coding DNA: TGTGCCAGCAGACAAAGGGAACAGATCTCCTACGAGCAGTACTTC. Its translation is CASRQREQISYEQYF.

This chain connects TRBV5-6 to TRBJ2-3; 11 bases fit TRBD1. V was clipped by 2 bases and J by 5 bases; unmatched bases: 7. Germline CDR1 and CDR2: SGHDT and YYEEEE. This CDR3 has 16 residues. CDR3 sequence reads: CASSLVGTGGLDTQYF. The CDR3 DNA reads as TGTGCCAGCAGCTTAGTCGGGACAGGGGGTTTAGATACGCAGTATTTT.

The chain carries TRBV28 and TRBJ1-6; D possibly corresponds to TRBD1 (5 bases). This CDR3 region has 15 residues. The V and J ends lost 6 bases and 0 bases respectively, with 9 bases between them. Germline CDR1 MDHEN, CDR2 SYDVKM. The CDR3 region has the DNA TGTGCCAGCAGAACAGACAGCTCCTATAATTCACCCCTCCACTTT. Encoded protein: CASRTDSSYNSPLHF.

The J gene is TRBJ2-3, the V gene TRBV18; D not resolved. Germline V CDR1 and CDR2: KGHSH, LQKENI. The CDR3 runs to 14 residues. Trimming took off 0 bases at V and 4 bases at J, with 8 bases between the two ends. The DNA of the CDR3 is TGTGCCAGCTCACCACCGTCAGAACCAGATACGCAGTATTTT. Its protein is CASSPPSEPDTQYF. Complete variable domain (other parts from reference TRBV18 and TRBJ2-3): NAGVMQNPRHLVRRRGQEARLRCSPMKGHSHVYWYRQLPEEGLKFMVYLQKENIIDESGMPKERFSAEFPKEGPSILRIQQVVRGDSAAYFCASSPPSEPDTQYFGPGTRLTVL.

V gene TRBV5-1 combines with J gene TRBJ2-4; tentative D call: TRBD1 (5 bases). The ends were cut back, 0 bases at V and 6 bases at J, with 16 bases in the middle. The V gene's germline CDR1 is SGHRS and CDR2 YFSETQ. This CDR3 spans 16 amino acids. For the CDR3, the DNA is TGCGCCAGCAGCTTGGACGCCGGGTCCAGGGCAAACATTCAGTACTTC. Translated, it gives CASSLDAGSRANIQYF. Supplemented by reference TRBV5-1 and TRBJ2-4, the full variable domain reads KAGVTQTPRYLIKTRGQQVTLSCSPISGHRSVSWYQQTPGQGLQFLFEYFSETQRNKGNFPGRFSGRQFSNSRSEMNVSTLELGDSALYLCASSLDAGSRANIQYFGAGTRLSVL.

CDR3 loop: CASSRPGLAEGSTDTQYF. CDR3 coding DNA: TGTGCCAGCAGTCGCCCGGGACTAGCGGAGGGTAGCACAGATACGCAGTATTTT. V usage is TRBV7-6 and J usage is TRBJ2-3; 11 nucleotides line up with TRBD2. CDR3 length: 18 residues. Germline CDR1 and CDR2: SGHVS and FNYEAQ. Trimming at V came to 6 bases and at J to 0 bases, leaving 11 bases not matched to a gene.

V usage is TRBV2 and J usage is TRBJ2-3; 8 bases fit TRBD2. The V and J ends lost 6 bases and 10 bases, in that order; junction bases with no gene match: 3. The CDR3 is made up of 11 amino acids. The germline CDR1 and CDR2 sequences are SNHLY and FYNNEI. Here the CDR3 DNA reads TGTGCCAGCAGGGAGACTAGCGCGCAGTATTTT. This gives the protein CASRETSAQYF.

The chain has TRBV7-9 and TRBJ2-5; tentatively, D is TRBD1 or TRBD2 (5 bases each). There are 14 residues in the CDR3. CDR1 is SEHNR and CDR2 is FQNEAQ in the germline V gene (reference sequence). V was clipped by 5 bases and J by 4 bases, with 14 bases between them. Written as DNA, the CDR3 is TGTGCCAGCAGCCTCGCAGGGACCCCAGAGACCCAGTACTTC. The encoded protein is CASSLAGTPETQYF.

V gene TRBV2 combines with J gene TRBJ2-7; TRBD2 aligns across 9 bases. Germline CDR1 is SNHLY and CDR2 is FYNNEI. The junction had 5 bases not matched to a gene; V was cut back by 9 bases and J by 2 bases. CDR3 size: 13 residues. The CDR3 sequence: CASMTSGAYEQYF. The CDR3 DNA sequence: TGTGCCAGTATGACTAGCGGCGCCTACGAGCAGTACTTC.

CDR3 loop: CSARSGTEAFF. The CDR3 region has the DNA TGCAGTGCTAGATCGGGCACTGAAGCTTTCTTT. The rearrangement joins TRBV20-1 to TRBJ1-1; no definite D call. Germline values: CDR1 DFQATT, CDR2 SNEGSKA (reference sequence). V was clipped by 2 bases and J by 4 bases, with 5 bases between them. This CDR3 spans 11 amino acids.

The chain couples TRBV4-1 to TRBJ1-3; no definite D call. CDR3 length equals 15 residues. Trimming left V 0 bases short and J 0 bases short, with 6 bases between. Germline V CDR1 and CDR2: MGHRA, YSYEKL. CDR3 loop: CASSQDPHSGNTIYF. The CDR3 coding sequence is TGCGCCAGCAGCCAAGACCCGCACTCTGGAAACACCATATATTTT.